Listed below are T cell receptor beta chains from one sample, sequenced in a study of early T cells in non-severe SARS-CoV-2 infection. TCRdb redid the calling of the 5' RACE reads with MiXCR, one entry per CDR3 protein. Counted here are around 71,000 distinct CDR3 sequences, about 14% occurring once; the ten biggest clones make up approximately 3.8%. The material sequenced was whole blood, taken at baseline. The receptors stem from an adult who was a healthcare worker with PCR-confirmed SARS-CoV-2 infection or an uninfected control (not recorded which). Each CDR3 is given with its conserved first and last residue. A D gene is named only where the DNA matches it firmly. Clone size, where shown, is once, few, many, or a class for clones that have expanded.

few | TRBJ2-3 | TRBV20-1 | TRBD1 | CSARCVQGANTDTQYF | TGCAGTGCTAGATGCGTACAGGGGGCGAACACAGATACGCAGTATTTT
. | TRBJ2-3 | TRBV29-1 | TRBD2 | CSVEDRGRGGQYF | TGCAGCGTTGAAGATCGAGGCCGCGGGGGGCAGTATTTT
many | TRBJ2-4 | TRBV7-8 | . | CASSSQGPLAKNIQYF | TGTGCCAGCAGCTCGCAGGGACCTCTAGCCAAAAACATTCAGTACTTC
. | TRBJ1-6 | TRBV5-1 | . | CASSLAEDSPLHF | TGCGCCAGCAGCTTGGCCGAGGATTCACCCCTCCACTTT
. | TRBJ2-7 | TRBV7-9 | . | CASSLVSGSYEQYF | TGTGCCAGCAGCTTAGTATCAGGCAGCTACGAGCAGTACTTC
. | TRBJ2-5 | TRBV29-1 | . | CSVERGNQETQYF | TGCAGCGTTGAGAGGGGGAACCAAGAGACCCAGTACTTC
few | TRBJ1-1 | TRBV7-8 | . | CASSLARTSNTEAFF | TGTGCCAGCAGCTTAGCGCGCACATCGAACACTGAAGCTTTCTTT
. | TRBJ1-2 | TRBV21-1 | . | CASSLGQGENSGYTF | TGTGCCAGCAGCTTGGGACAGGGGGAAAATAGCGGCTACACCTTC
many | TRBJ2-2 | TRBV29-1 | . | CSVEDSTSNTGELFF | TGCAGCGTTGAAGATTCCACCTCGAACACCGGGGAGCTGTTTTTT
. | TRBJ2-3 | TRBV6-6 | . | CASDMGADTQYF | TGTGCCAGCGATATGGGCGCAGATACGCAGTATTTT
many | TRBJ1-5 | TRBV20-1 | TRBD1 | CSARDNPGQGLNQPQHF | TGCAGTGCTAGGGATAACCCGGGACAGGGCCTAAATCAGCCCCAGCATTTT
. | TRBJ2-3 | TRBV10-3 | TRBD2 | CAIRGGRDTDTQYF | TGTGCCATCAGAGGCGGGAGGGACACAGATACGCAGTATTTT
many | TRBJ2-3 | TRBV18 | . | CASSPQGSTDTQYF | TGTGCCAGCTCACCACAGGGGAGCACAGATACGCAGTATTTT
few | TRBJ1-2 | TRBV29-1 | . | CTPRDVNYGYTF | TGCACCCCCCGAGACGTTAACTATGGCTACACCTTC
medium-sized | TRBJ2-1 | TRBV20-1 | . | CSARDVADLSYNEQFF | TGCAGTGCTAGAGATGTAGCGGACCTCTCCTACAATGAGCAGTTCTTC
. | TRBJ1-2 | TRBV2 | TRBD1 | CAREPGQGGNYGYTF | TGTGCCAGAGAACCGGGGCAGGGGGGAAACTATGGCTACACCTTC
few | TRBJ1-1 | TRBV27 | . | CATAKRALTNTEAFF | TGTGCCACCGCGAAACGGGCCCTTACGAACACTGAAGCTTTCTTT
once | TRBJ2-7 | TRBV15 | . | CATSGSGTVSWEQYF | TGTGCCACCAGCGGATCTGGGACTGTCAGCTGGGAGCAGTACTTC
many | TRBJ2-7 | TRBV27 | . | CASSLTGPPHEQYF | TGTGCCAGCAGTTTAACCGGGCCCCCCCACGAGCAGTACTTC
. | TRBJ2-1 | TRBV4-1 | TRBD2 | CASSQVAGDSYNEQFF | TGCGCCAGCAGCCAAGTAGCGGGAGACAGCTACAATGAGCAGTTCTTC
many | TRBJ2-2 | TRBV4-1 | TRBD2 | CASSQFPAGDPNTGELFF | TGCGCCAGCAGCCAATTCCCTGCGGGAGACCCGAACACCGGGGAGCTGTTTTTT
few | TRBJ2-2 | TRBV5-1 | . | CASSLAGGRAGELFF | TGCGCCAGCAGCTTGGCCGGAGGTCGAGCCGGGGAGCTGTTTTTT
. | TRBJ2-2 | TRBV6-5 | . | CASSYSRAGGGELFF | TGTGCCAGCAGTTACTCGAGGGCCGGCGGCGGGGAGCTGTTTTTT
few | TRBJ2-7 | TRBV9 | TRBD1 | CASSGTGGYEQYF | TGTGCCAGCAGCGGAACAGGGGGCTACGAGCAGTACTTC
. | TRBJ2-2 | TRBV29-1 | . | CSVGENPNTGELFF | TGCAGCGTTGGTGAGAACCCGAACACCGGGGAGCTGTTTTTT
. | TRBJ2-1 | TRBV7-3 | TRBD2 | CASSFRTSGLANDEQFF | TGTGCCAGCAGCTTCCGGACTAGCGGCCTCGCAAATGACGAGCAGTTCTTC
. | TRBJ2-1 | TRBV5-1 | . | CASSLALGLADIEQFF | TGCGCCAGCAGCTTGGCCCTCGGGCTAGCTGATATTGAGCAGTTCTTC
. | TRBJ1-3 | TRBV7-8 | . | CASSSLGEDSGNTIYF | TGTGCCAGCAGCTCCCTTGGAGAGGACTCTGGAAACACCATATATTTT
many | TRBJ2-7 | TRBV28 | . | CASSPVRGGTYEQYF | TGTGCCAGCAGCCCTGTGCGGGGCGGTACCTACGAGCAGTACTTC
. | TRBJ2-7 | TRBV14 | . | CASSQGKYEQYF | TGTGCCAGCAGCCAGGGCAAGTACGAGCAGTACTTC
few | TRBJ2-5 | TRBV29-1 | TRBD2 | CSVWREGGETQYF | TGCAGCGTGTGGCGGGAGGGCGGAGAGACCCAGTACTTC